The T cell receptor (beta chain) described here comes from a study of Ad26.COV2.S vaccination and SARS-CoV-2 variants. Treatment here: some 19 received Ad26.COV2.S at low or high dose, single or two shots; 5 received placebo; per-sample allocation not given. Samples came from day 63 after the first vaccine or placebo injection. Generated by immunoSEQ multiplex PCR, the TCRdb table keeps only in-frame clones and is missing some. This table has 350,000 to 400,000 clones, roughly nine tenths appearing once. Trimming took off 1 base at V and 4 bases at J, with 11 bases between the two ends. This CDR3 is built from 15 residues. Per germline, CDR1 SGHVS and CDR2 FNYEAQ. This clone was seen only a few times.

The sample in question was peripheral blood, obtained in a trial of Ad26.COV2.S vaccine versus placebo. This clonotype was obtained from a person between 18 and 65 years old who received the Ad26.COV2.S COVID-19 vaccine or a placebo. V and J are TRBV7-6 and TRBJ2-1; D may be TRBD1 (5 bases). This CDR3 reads CASSLEATEYNEQFF. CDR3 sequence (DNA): TGTGCCAGCAGCTTAGAGGCGACAGAATACAATGAGCAGTTCTTC.